This TCR beta chain was profiled in a study of cytomegalovirus exposure and HLA in healthy donors. Looking at the study overall: From about 179 million T cells, an earlier analysis saw 117 million unique TCR beta sequences.

The PCR ran on 60 Vbeta and 13 Jbeta primers. Assay used: immunoSEQ multiplex PCR; TCRdb lists only in-frame clones, some missing. The table includes about 180,000 clones, 84% detected once. The CDR3 runs 15 residues. Germline V CDR1 and CDR2: MDHEN, SYDVKM. The V end was cut by 5 bases, the J end by 3 bases, with 15 bases between. Sampled while nominally healthy, donors likely had unrecorded immune exposures. This TCR was sampled from a girl aged 2-10 years in good health and CMV-seropositive. V usage is TRBV28 and J usage is TRBJ2-3, with D perhaps TRBD1 (6 bases). Source material: PBMCs. The CDR3 bases are TGTGCCAGCAGTACACCGGGCAGGGGTACAGATACGCAGTATTTT. Its translation is CASSTPGRGTDTQYF.